These T cell receptor beta chains were read from a single sample in a study of shared clonotypes between healthy human individuals. Produced via immunoSEQ multiplex PCR; TCRdb's table is partial and in-frame only. The table has around 700,000 clones, about 74% seen once; the top ten hold over 1.5%. The sequencing sample was made of memory CD4+ T cells sorted from blood. These receptors were taken from a woman between 25 and 40 years old in good health. The CDR3 runs from the conserved cysteine through the conserved F or W.

>15|TRBV11-2
CASSQLAGSYNEQFF
>13|TRBV5-1
CASSLGVWAEAFF
>12|TRBV27
CASRRGYSGYTF
>11|TRBV29-1
CSVGYNEKLFF
>17|TRBV4-2
CASSQVGTGGIKTEAFF
>15|TRBV5-6
CASRRGQGVTGELFF
>13|TRBV28
CASSYLRGGEAFF
>14|TRBV28
CASSLSRMGETQYF
>15|TRBV6-6
CASSPGQGTNYGYTF
>15|TRBV27
CASRTMAGTYNEQFF
>13|TRBV7-9
CASSVGAGETQYF
>15|TRBV5-4
CASSPGGGSSYEQYF
>15|TRBV19
CASSNLGVTNEKLFF
>15|TRBV28
CASSSQGASNYGYTF
>12|TRBV28
CASSSSQYEQYF
>13|TRBV30
CAALGQPTGELFF
>15|TRBV9
CASSLGRNSNQPQHF
>15|TRBV11-2
CASSSIAAAYNEQFF
>19|TRBV10-3
CAIPPPRHRTRTVTDTQYF
>13|TRBV10-2
CASSESGLKGYTF
>15|TRBV5-1
CASSLGEAVNYGYTF
>16|TRBV28
CASVGGKAGRNQPQHF
>16|TRBV5-4
CASSMAGGSSYNEQFF
>15|TRBV5-6
CASSLRGGGRTEAFF
>12|TRBV28
CASSRSLTEAFF
>14|TRBV18
CASSPTGGNTEAFF
>13|TRBV6-6
CATHGTPGNEQYF
>18|TRBV4-1
CASSQVLGDRGLRAEAFF
>16|TRBV27
CASSSSTGTNYQPQHF
>15|TRBV11-2
CASSSIQGFGNTIYF
>14|TRBV2
CASSERGRGGEQFF
>16|TRBV5-1
CASSPLWGSSTDTQYF
>14|TRBV6-6
CASSRDRGFYEQYF
>13|TRBV30
CAWKRGSQETQYF
>16|TRBV11-2
CASSSKLAGTSYEQYF
>16|TRBV18
CASSPLSGGNTGELFF
>18|TRBV28
CASSSQGNMGVANEKLFF
>15|TRBV30
CAWSVPGGAGGEQYF
>14|TRBV28
CASSPREYSYEQYF
>16|TRBV11-2
CASSLENPSGSYEQYF
>13|TRBV19
CASSIGTPETQYF
>16|TRBV10-3
CAISVFGQTNTGELFF
>16|TRBV5-1
CASSLAGHISGNTIYF